The T cell receptor beta chain described here comes from a study of long-term antiretroviral therapy in people with HIV. Germline lookup yields CDR1 MNHNY and CDR2 SVGAGI (reference sequence). This CDR3 is built from 14 residues. Trimming removed 0 bases at V and 4 bases at J, with 10 bases between. Sequencing relied on immunoSEQ assay v3.0, run at survey level. Generated by immunoSEQ multiplex PCR, the TCRdb table keeps only in-frame clones and is missing some. The sample records 15,000 to 20,000 clones, more than 70% being singletons. The chain uses TRBV6-6 and TRBJ2-7, with no clear D. This sample comprised unsorted PBMCs, obtained 0.5 years before starting antiretroviral therapy. The receptor was isolated from a man younger than 30 with HIV. The CDR3 protein is CASSYSNSRYEQYF. The CDR3 DNA sequence: TGTGCCAGCAGTTACTCGAACAGCCGTTACGAGCAGTACTTC.